This passage covers 10 T cell receptor beta chains from one sample sequenced in a study of cytomegalovirus exposure and HLA in healthy donors. The PCR employed 60 Vbeta primers together with 13 Jbeta primers. Generated by immunoSEQ multiplex PCR, the TCRdb table keeps only in-frame clones and is missing some. The sample includes 170,000 or so clones, around 80% of them seen just once. The sequenced sample consisted of PBMCs. Every receptor here comes from a woman aged 50 to 65 in good health and CMV-seropositive.

The chain's CDR3 is CASSLQGAFGYTF. The CDR3 DNA sequence: TGTGCCAGCAGTTTACAGGGGGCCTTTGGCTACACCTTC. This sequence joins TRBV28 and TRBJ1-2; 8 bases map to TRBD1. Germline lookup yields CDR1 MDHEN and CDR2 SYDVKM. This CDR3 is built from 13 residues. The V segment lost 2 bases and the J segment 7 bases; nucleotides outside the gene matches: 3.

This clone appeared a single time. The chain combines TRBV18 with TRBJ2-7; 10 bases are shared with TRBD1. This CDR3 contains 16 residues. CDR1 is KGHSH and CDR2 is LQKENI in the germline V gene. V shed 3 bases, J shed 1 base, and the junction held 6 bases outside the gene matches. CDR3 nucleotides: TGTGCCAGCTCACCCATACCGGGACAGGGGTCCTACGAGCAGTACTTC. Encoded protein: CASSPIPGQGSYEQYF.

This clone was detected a few times. V is TRBV27 and J is TRBJ2-4; 11 positions agree with TRBD1. The J segment lost 8 bases and the V segment lost 5 bases, leaving 8 bases of the junction unmatched. Germline CDR1 is MNHEY and CDR2 is SMNVEV (reference sequence). There are 15 residues in the CDR3. The DNA of the CDR3 is TGTGCCAGCAGTGACGGACAGGGGGCTTGGTACATTCAGTACTTC. Its protein is CASSDGQGAWYIQYF.

The rearrangement links TRBV21-1 to TRBJ2-7; the D call in the table, TRBD1, was not verified against the DNA. TRBV21-1 is recorded as a pseudogene. The CDR3 extends over 17 amino acids. In DNA, the CDR3 is TGTGCCAGCAGCTCCTGGGCCGGTCAGGGGGCTCCCTACGAGCAGTACTTC. Its translation is CASSSWAGQGAPYEQYF.

The V and J genes are TRBV6-5 and TRBJ1-1, with D unclear. V lost 0 bases and J 8 bases, leaving 7 bases between the germline ends. This CDR3 comprises 12 residues. The germline CDR1 and CDR2 sequences are MNHEY and SVGAGI. The CDR3: CASSYSGREAFF. CDR3 nucleotides: TGTGCCAGCAGTTACTCAGGCAGGGAAGCTTTCTTT.

This chain uses TRBV2 with TRBJ2-3; no clear D. Germline V gene lookup returns CDR1 SNHLY and CDR2 FYNNEI. V was shortened by 1 base and J by 4 bases, with 18 bases between the two germline ends. CDR3 length equals 17 residues. The CDR3 loop reads CASSEEGPTAGADTQYF. As DNA, the CDR3 is TGTGCCAGCAGTGAAGAAGGCCCTACGGCTGGAGCAGATACGCAGTATTTT.

The gene calls are TRBV28 and TRBJ2-7; the D gene is possibly TRBD2 (6 bases). The germline V gene encodes CDR1 MDHEN and CDR2 SYDVKM. V lost 7 bases and J 5 bases, leaving 18 bases between the germline ends. The CDR3 contains 14 residues. Written as DNA, the CDR3 is TGTGCCAGCACCTCTGGCGGGGAGGACGACGAGCAGTACTTC. Amino acids: CASTSGGEDDEQYF.

The gene calls are TRBV29-1 and TRBJ2-7; 9 bases fit TRBD1. CDR1 and CDR2 (germline): SQVTM, ANQGSEA. J lost 1 base, V lost 4 bases, and 5 bases had no gene match. CDR3 length: 14 amino acids. The CDR3 sequence is CSVGAGQGSYEQYF. CDR3 coding DNA: TGCAGCGTTGGCGCGGGACAGGGATCCTACGAGCAGTACTTC.

V is TRBV1 and J is TRBJ2-5; the table's TRBD2 call for D was not verified on the DNA. TRBV1 is termed a pseudogene. The CDR3 has 14 amino acids. This CDR3 is CTSTTMMTLETQYF. In nucleotides, the CDR3 is TGCACCAGCACCACTATGATGACGTTGGAGACCCAGTACTTC.

This chain joins TRBV19 and TRBJ2-1; D is ambiguous. The germline V and J ends were trimmed by 3 bases and 0 bases, with 9 bases remaining between them. Germline V CDR1 and CDR2: LNHDA, SQIVND (reference sequence). The CDR3 consists of 15 residues. CDR3 sequence: CASSILLSSYNEQFF. As DNA, the CDR3 is TGTGCCAGTAGTATTCTCCTAAGCTCCTACAATGAGCAGTTCTTC. The entire variable domain, with the rest obtained from reference TRBV19 and TRBJ2-1, is as follows: DGGITQSPKYLFRKEGQNVTLSCEQNLNHDAMYWYRQDPGQGLRLIYYSQIVNDFQKGDIAEGYSVSREKKESFPLTVTSAQKNPTAFYLCASSILLSSYNEQFFGPGTRLTVL.